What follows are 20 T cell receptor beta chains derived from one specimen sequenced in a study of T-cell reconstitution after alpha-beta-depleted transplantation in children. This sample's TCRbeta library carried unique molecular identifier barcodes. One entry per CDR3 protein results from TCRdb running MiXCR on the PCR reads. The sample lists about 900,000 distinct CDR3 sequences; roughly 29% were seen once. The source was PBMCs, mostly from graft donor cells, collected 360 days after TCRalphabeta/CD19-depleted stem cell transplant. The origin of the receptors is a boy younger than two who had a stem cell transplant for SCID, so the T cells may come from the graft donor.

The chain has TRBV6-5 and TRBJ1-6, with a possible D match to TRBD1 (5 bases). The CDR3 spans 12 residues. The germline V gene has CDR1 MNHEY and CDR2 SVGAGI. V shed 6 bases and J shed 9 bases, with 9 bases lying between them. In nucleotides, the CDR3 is TGTGCCAGCAGGACGGACATTTCACCCCTCCACTTT. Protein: CASRTDISPLHF.

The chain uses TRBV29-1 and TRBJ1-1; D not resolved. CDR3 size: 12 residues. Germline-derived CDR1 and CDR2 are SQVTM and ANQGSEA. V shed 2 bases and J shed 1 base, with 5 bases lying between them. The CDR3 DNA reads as TGCAGCGTTGAACCCAGGAACACTGAAGCTTTCTTT. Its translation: CSVEPRNTEAFF.

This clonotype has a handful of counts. DNA of the CDR3: TGCAGTGCGGACGACCAAGTGAACTATGGCTACACCTTC. It is translated as CSADDQVNYGYTF. The chain carries TRBV20-1 and TRBJ1-2; the D is unclear. The CDR3 loop spans 13 amino acids. The germline V gene has CDR1 DFQATT and CDR2 SNEGSKA (reference sequence). Trimming removed 6 bases from V and 2 bases from J, with 13 bases in between.

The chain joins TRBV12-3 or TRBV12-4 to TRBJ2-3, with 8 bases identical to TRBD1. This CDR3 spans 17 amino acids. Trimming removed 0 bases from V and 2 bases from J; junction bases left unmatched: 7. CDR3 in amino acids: CASSLAPGTGATDTQYF. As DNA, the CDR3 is TGTGCCAGCAGTTTAGCACCCGGGACAGGTGCCACAGATACGCAGTATTTT.

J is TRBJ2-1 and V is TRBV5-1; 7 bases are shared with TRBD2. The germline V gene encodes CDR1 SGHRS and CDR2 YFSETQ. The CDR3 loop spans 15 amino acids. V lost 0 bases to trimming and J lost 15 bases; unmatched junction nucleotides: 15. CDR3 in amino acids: CASSLAREGPYQTFF. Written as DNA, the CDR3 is TGCGCCAGCAGCTTGGCCAGGGAGGGCCCCTATCAGACGTTCTTC.

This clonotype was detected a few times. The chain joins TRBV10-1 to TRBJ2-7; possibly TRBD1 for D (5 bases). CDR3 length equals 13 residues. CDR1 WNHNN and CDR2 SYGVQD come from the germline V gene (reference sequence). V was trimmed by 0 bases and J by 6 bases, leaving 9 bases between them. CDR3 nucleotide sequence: TGCGCCAGCAGTGAGTCCCCTACAGGCGAGCAGTACTTC. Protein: CASSESPTGEQYF.

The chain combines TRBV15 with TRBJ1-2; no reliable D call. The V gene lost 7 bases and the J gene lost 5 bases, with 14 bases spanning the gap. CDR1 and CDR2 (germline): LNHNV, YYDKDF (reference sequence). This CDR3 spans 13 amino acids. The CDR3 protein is CATTLIRGYGYTF. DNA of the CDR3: TGTGCCACCACCCTAATAAGAGGTTATGGCTACACCTTC.

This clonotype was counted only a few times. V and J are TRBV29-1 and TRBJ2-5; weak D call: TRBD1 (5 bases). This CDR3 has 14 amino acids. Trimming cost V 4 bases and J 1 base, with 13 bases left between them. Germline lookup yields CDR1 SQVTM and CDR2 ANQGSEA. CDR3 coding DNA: TGCAGCGTTGTTACTCATGGGGCCCAAGAGACCCAGTACTTC. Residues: CSVVTHGAQETQYF. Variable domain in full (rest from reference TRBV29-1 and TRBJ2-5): SAVISQKPSRDICQRGTSLTIQCQVDSQVTMMFWYRQQPGQSLTLIATANQGSEATYESGFVIDKFPISRPNLTFSTLTVSNMSPEDSSIYLCSVVTHGAQETQYFGPGTRLLVL.

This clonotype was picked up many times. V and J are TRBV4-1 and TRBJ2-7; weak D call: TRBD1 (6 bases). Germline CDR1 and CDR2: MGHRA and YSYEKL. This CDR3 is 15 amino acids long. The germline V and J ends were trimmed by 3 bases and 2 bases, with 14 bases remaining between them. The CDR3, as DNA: TGCGCCAGCAGCCAGGACAAGACAGGTACCTACGAGCAGTACTTC. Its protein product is CASSQDKTGTYEQYF.

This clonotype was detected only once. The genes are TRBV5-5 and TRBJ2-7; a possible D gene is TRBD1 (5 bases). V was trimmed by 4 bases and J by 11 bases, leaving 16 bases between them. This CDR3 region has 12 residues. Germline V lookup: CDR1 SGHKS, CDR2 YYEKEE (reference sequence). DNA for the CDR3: TGTGCCAGCAGCCGCCCCCCAGGGTGGGAGTACTTC. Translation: CASSRPPGWEYF.

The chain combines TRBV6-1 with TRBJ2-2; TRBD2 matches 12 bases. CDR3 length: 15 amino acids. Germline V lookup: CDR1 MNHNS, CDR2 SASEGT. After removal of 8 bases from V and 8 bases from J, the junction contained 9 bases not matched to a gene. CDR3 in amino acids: CASVRLAGGTGELFF. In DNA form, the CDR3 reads TGTGCCAGCGTGAGGCTAGCGGGGGGGACGGGGGAGCTGTTTTTT.

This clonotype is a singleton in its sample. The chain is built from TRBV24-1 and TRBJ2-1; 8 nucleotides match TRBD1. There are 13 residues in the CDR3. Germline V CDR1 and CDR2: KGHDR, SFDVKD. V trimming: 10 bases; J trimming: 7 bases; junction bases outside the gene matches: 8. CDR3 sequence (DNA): TGTGCCACTACAGGGGGAAGCAGGAATGAGCAGTTCTTC. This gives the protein CATTGGSRNEQFF.

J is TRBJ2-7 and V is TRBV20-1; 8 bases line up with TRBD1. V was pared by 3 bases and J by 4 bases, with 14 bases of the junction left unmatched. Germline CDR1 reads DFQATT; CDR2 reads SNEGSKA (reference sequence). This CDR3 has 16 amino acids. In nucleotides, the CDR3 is TGCAGTGCTAGGGGGGCGGACAGGGTAGGTTTTTACGAGCAGTACTTC. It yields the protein CSARGADRVGFYEQYF.

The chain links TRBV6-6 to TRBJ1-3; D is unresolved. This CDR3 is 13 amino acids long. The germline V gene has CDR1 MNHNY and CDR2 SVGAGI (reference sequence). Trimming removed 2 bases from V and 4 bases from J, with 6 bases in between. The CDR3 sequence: CASSYDPGNTIYF. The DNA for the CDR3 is TGTGCCAGCAGTTACGACCCCGGAAACACCATATATTTT.

The CDR3 spells CSARDVASYEQYF. The DNA for the CDR3 is TGCAGTGCTAGAGACGTCGCCTCCTACGAGCAGTACTTC. The rearrangement links TRBV20-1 to TRBJ2-7; the D is unclear. V was shortened by 0 bases and J by 0 bases, with 6 bases between the two germline ends. The CDR3 covers 13 residues. The germline gives CDR1 DFQATT, CDR2 SNEGSKA (reference sequence).

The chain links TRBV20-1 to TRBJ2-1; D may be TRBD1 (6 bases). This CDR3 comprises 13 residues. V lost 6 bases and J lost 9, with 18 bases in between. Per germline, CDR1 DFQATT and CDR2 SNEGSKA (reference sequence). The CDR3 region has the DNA TGCAGTGCAGAATCCCCAGGGGCGGTTGAGCAGTTCTTC. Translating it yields CSAESPGAVEQFF.

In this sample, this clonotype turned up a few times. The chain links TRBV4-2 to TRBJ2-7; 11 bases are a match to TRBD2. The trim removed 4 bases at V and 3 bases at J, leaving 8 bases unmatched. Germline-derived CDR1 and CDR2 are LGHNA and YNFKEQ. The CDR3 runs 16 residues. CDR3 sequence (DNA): TGTGCCAGCAGCCCTACCGGGACTAGCGGAAACTACGAGCAGTACTTC. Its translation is CASSPTGTSGNYEQYF.

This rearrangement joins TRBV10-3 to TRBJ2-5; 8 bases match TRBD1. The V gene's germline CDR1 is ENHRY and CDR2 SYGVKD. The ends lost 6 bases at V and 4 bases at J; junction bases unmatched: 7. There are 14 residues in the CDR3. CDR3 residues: CAISGQGGGETQYF. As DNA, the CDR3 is TGTGCCATCAGCGGACAGGGTGGAGGAGAGACCCAGTACTTC.

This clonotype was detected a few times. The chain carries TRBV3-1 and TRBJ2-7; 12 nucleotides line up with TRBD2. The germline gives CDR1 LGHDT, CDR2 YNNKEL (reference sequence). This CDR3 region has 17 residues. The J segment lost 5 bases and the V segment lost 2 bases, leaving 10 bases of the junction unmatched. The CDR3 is CASSQTTSGGPRDEQYF. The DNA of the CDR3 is TGTGCCAGCAGCCAAACCACTAGCGGGGGGCCCCGGGACGAGCAGTACTTC.

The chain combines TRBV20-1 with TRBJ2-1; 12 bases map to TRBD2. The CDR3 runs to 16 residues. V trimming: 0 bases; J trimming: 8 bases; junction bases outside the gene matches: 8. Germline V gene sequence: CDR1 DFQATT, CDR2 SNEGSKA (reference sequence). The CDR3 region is CSAREPLAGGVHEQFF. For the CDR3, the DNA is TGCAGTGCTAGAGAACCACTAGCGGGGGGTGTGCATGAGCAGTTCTTC.